The rows below give T cell receptor beta chains drawn from one sample of a study of CD8 T cells in ankylosing spondylitis. TCRdb reprocessed the 5' RACE reads with MiXCR, giving one entry per CDR3 protein. Of over 600,000 distinct CDR3 sequences listed, about 20% are singletons. Material: blood, either unsorted or a sorted T cell fraction (not recorded which). These receptors were collected from a male donor with ankylosing spondylitis. Each CDR3 is given with its conserved first and last residue. The order of the fields is D gene, CDR3 length, V gene, clone size, J gene, CDR3 protein, CDR3 DNA. A D gene is named only where the DNA matches it firmly. Not every row has a clone size; where given, it reads once, few, many or a size class.

.	15	TRBV7-9	.	TRBJ2-7	CASSLDPAGHHEQYF	TGTGCCAGCAGCTTAGATCCGGCAGGGCACCACGAGCAGTACTTC
.	16	TRBV7-8	.	TRBJ2-3	CASSFEGGGPTDTQYF	TGTGCCAGCAGCTTCGAGGGGGGGGGCCCCACAGATACGCAGTATTTT
TRBD2	17	TRBV12-3/TRBV12-4	.	TRBJ2-7	CASSPSRRTSGPYEQYF	TGTGCCAGCAGCCCCTCCCGACGGACTAGCGGGCCCTACGAGCAGTACTTC
.	17	TRBV7-9	.	TRBJ2-3	CASSLESRGGPTDTQYF	TGTGCCAGCAGCTTAGAGTCCAGAGGCGGACCCACAGATACGCAGTATTTT
.	14	TRBV12-3/TRBV12-4	.	TRBJ2-7	CASSPSGIAYEQYF	TGTGCCAGCAGCCCCTCGGGGATAGCTTACGAGCAGTACTTC
.	14	TRBV6-1	.	TRBJ1-2	CASKPVDLNYGYTF	TGTGCCAGCAAACCGGTCGACCTGAACTATGGCTACACCTTC
.	13	TRBV28	few	TRBJ2-7	CASSLGYDYEQYF	TGTGCCAGCAGTTTAGGGTACGATTACGAGCAGTACTTC
.	13	TRBV3-1	few	TRBJ1-5	CASSQAFGQPQHF	TGTGCCAGCAGCCAAGCGTTCGGACAGCCCCAGCATTTT
.	14	TRBV12-5	.	TRBJ2-6	CASAPTGGENVLTF	TGTGCTAGTGCCCCGACTGGCGGGGAAAACGTCCTGACTTTC
.	15	TRBV7-2	few	TRBJ2-5	CASSWRTGSQETQYF	TGTGCCAGCAGCTGGAGGACTGGATCCCAAGAGACCCAGTACTTC
TRBD1	13	TRBV6-1	many	TRBJ1-1	CASSPTGFTEAFF	TGTGCCAGCAGCCCGACAGGGTTCACTGAAGCTTTCTTT
.	16	TRBV7-2	.	TRBJ1-5	CASSLGGRNSNQPQHF	TGTGCCAGCAGCTTAGGTGGCAGGAATAGCAATCAGCCCCAGCATTTT
TRBD1	14	TRBV5-1	.	TRBJ1-1	CASSFDRVSPEAFF	TGCGCCAGCAGCTTTGACAGGGTAAGCCCTGAAGCTTTCTTT
.	13	TRBV5-1	.	TRBJ1-2	CASSLHTEYGYTF	TGCGCCAGCAGCTTGCACACCGAATATGGCTACACCTTC
TRBD2	14	TRBV12-3/TRBV12-4	many	TRBJ2-7	CASSFGGTSYEQYF	TGTGCCAGCAGTTTCGGGGGGACTTCCTACGAGCAGTACTTC
.	11	TRBV20-1	.	TRBJ2-1	CSADARDEQFF	TGCAGTGCTGATGCCCGGGACGAGCAGTTCTTC
TRBD1	15	TRBV2	many	TRBJ1-1	CASRKGQGAGTEAFF	TGTGCCAGCAGAAAAGGACAGGGGGCGGGCACTGAAGCTTTCTTT
.	14	TRBV12-3/TRBV12-4	few	TRBJ1-6	CASSLGRFNSPLHF	TGTGCCAGCAGTTTAGGACGGTTTAATTCACCCCTCCACTTT
.	14	TRBV4-2	few	TRBJ2-3	CASSQDRVVDTQYF	TGTGCCAGCAGCCAAGATCGAGTGGTAGATACGCAGTATTTT
.	14	TRBV20-1	few	TRBJ1-5	CSAREPQGSQPQHF	TGCAGTGCTAGAGAACCACAGGGATCCCAGCCCCAGCATTTT
.	14	TRBV29-1	.	TRBJ2-3	CSVEKDTDTDTQYF	TGCAGCGTTGAAAAGGACACTGACACAGATACGCAGTATTTT
TRBD2	19	TRBV27	few	TRBJ2-2	CASSLYWGLGSLNTGELFF	TGTGCCAGCAGTTTATATTGGGGACTAGGGTCCCTAAACACCGGGGAGCTGTTTTTT
.	14	TRBV4-3	.	TRBJ2-1	CASSQDLLYNEQFF	TGCGCCAGCAGCCAAGATCTACTCTACAATGAGCAGTTCTTC
.	16	TRBV12-3/TRBV12-4	few	TRBJ2-3	CASSYLGSLSTDTQYF	TGTGCCAGCAGCTATTTGGGGTCGCTTAGCACAGATACGCAGTATTTT
TRBD2	14	TRBV20-1	few	TRBJ2-1	CSAPIAGGKDEQFF	TGCAGTGCTCCTATAGCGGGAGGGAAGGATGAGCAGTTCTTC
TRBD1	16	TRBV11-3	.	TRBJ1-3	CASSSRGQDPSGTIYF	TGTGCCAGCAGCTCACGCGGACAGGACCCTTCGGGCACCATATATTTT
TRBD2	16	TRBV7-2	.	TRBJ2-3	CASSLVSSGSVDTQYF	TGTGCCAGCAGCTTAGTTTCCAGCGGGAGTGTGGATACGCAGTATTTT
TRBD1	13	TRBV6-1	.	TRBJ2-1	CASTGTGYNEQFF	TGTGCCAGCACCGGGACAGGGTACAATGAGCAGTTCTTC
.	13	TRBV6-1	few	TRBJ2-5	CASIGLAQETQYF	TGTGCCAGCATCGGGCTAGCTCAAGAGACCCAGTACTTC